What follows describes a single T cell receptor beta chain. The specificity of this receptor is unknown. No base quality values were provided; no much bigger clone lies one nucleotide off. TCR CDR3 regions were amplified from genomic DNA by multiplex PCR using the deep immunoSEQ assay. Extracted genomic DNA from each cell subset was spread evenly across all wells of several immunoSEQ 96-well plates, with each plate serving as a replicate. For sorted subsets, each replicate PCR was loaded with roughly 0.2 ug genomic DNA, equivalent to 30,000 to 35,000 T cell genomes. Purified libraries were quantified with a Qubit 3.0 fluorometer, sized on a Bioanalyzer 2100, and re-quantified with the KAPA Library Quantification kit. A separate single-read 150-cycle Illumina NextSeq 550 flow cell was used to sequence each immunoSEQ 96-well plate. The authors' analysis ran thus. Because only junctional sequences without quality scores were contained in the immunoSEQ output, filtering matching that applied to full-length reads could not be performed. Sequences were annotated with PyIR, a Python wrapper for IgBLAST v1.9, and V/J genes and CDR3 were assigned using IMGT germline references. Reads with weak V/J assignments (E-value above 1e-6), missing CDR3, stop codons, out-of-frame junctions, or ambiguous translated residues were removed. V3J clonotypes were defined by identical inferred V gene, J gene, and CDR3 amino acid sequence. To compute the percentage overlap between repertoires, the number of shared unique clonotypes was divided by the size of the smaller repertoire. Three approaches were used to assess repertoire richness: RTK rarefaction, the Chao1 estimator, and Recon v2.1 estimates of unobserved clonotypes. OLGA was used to compute generation probabilities for all TCRbeta clonotypes that the gDNA method yielded from a handful of donors. Drawn from immuneACCESS, this table holds only the in-frame rearrangements with V and J called that TCRdb kept. Clones are partly lost; checked studies trace under half to an unresolved V gene and leave the rest unexplained. D and trimming were read from the DNA, whereas the V and J calls and clone size are those reported in that table. The sample includes over 2 million clones, with less than 95% observed a single time. The top ten clonotypes cover 0.37% of the sample.

This entry belongs to a study of shared clonotypes between healthy human individuals (dated by TCRdb to the early 2020s). For context, the study as a whole: A couple of women and three men aged 18 to 49 years were included in the cohort. For each donor, three plates each were used for CD4 naive and CD4 memory, two plates were used for CD8 naive, and one plate was used for CD8 memory. Per donor, leukapheresis produced somewhere between about 0.8 and 9 billion PBMCs. The study deeply sequenced blood TCR repertoires of five healthy adults to estimate repertoire size and the extent of clonotype sharing between individuals. To increase sequencing depth and limit assay-specific biases, TCR repertoire library preparation and sequencing were carried out by different laboratories using diverse techniques. Study-level results and caveats: Higher generation probabilities were observed for clonotypes shared by all four sorted-subset donors than for non-shared clonotypes. Naive subsets generally had larger estimated clonotype richness than memory subsets. Across a few donors, around 5% of naive CD4, roughly 3.5% of naive CD8, under 2.5% of memory CD4, and roughly 0.41% of memory CD8 clonotypes were shared. Even with the large sequencing depth, rarefaction of the sorted-subset datasets indicated that sequencing was incomplete. Sampling was limited to blood, and TCR repertoires in tissue likely differ from TCR repertoires in blood. Based on pairwise subsampling, the degree of clonotype sharing among donors was expected to be affected by sequencing depth. The genetic and exposure-history diversity represented was limited by the small number of donors.

Healthy HIV-negative adults with no recently reported acute infections or vaccinations were included as donors. Every donor was a Caucasian adult residing in Nashville, Tennessee, USA. CD4+ T cells were enriched by magnetic negative selection; naive cells were then positively selected on CD45RA, and the negative fraction formed the memory subset. Blood was obtained by leukapheresis, after which PBMCs were separated by Ficoll-Histopaque density gradient centrifugation and cryopreserved in liquid nitrogen vapor phase. Analytical flow cytometry was used to check the purity and quantity of each magnetically sorted T cell population. From each sorted fraction, genomic DNA was isolated and quantified by UV absorbance on a Nanodrop 2000c. Sequencing used naive CD4+ T cells from PBMCs. The cell subset or site label on this specimen signifies: CD45RA+ positively selected. The sequence was obtained from a young man in good health. Some clones in this sample may be carry-over from other donors' samples.

The nucleotide sequence reads TGTGCCAGCAAGCCCGCGGGGTCGGGGACAGGTGCCGTTTGGCATGGCTACACCTTC. Translated, it gives CASKPAGSGTGAVWHGYTF. In this chain, TRBV27 is recombined with TRBJ1-2; a stretch of 8 junction bases matches TRBD1. CDR1 MNHEY and CDR2 SMNVEV were looked up in the germline V gene (reference sequence). Here V drops 7 bases and J drops 6 bases, and the junction holds 25 bases not matched to any gene. The CDR3 has 19 amino acids, counting the end cysteine and phenylalanine. Of the read, only the CDR3 DNA is kept; its 57 bases are in frame from base 1.